The rows below give T cell receptor beta chains drawn from one sample of a study of cytotoxic CD8 clonotypes in ibrutinib-treated CLL. TCRdb's copy holds only in-frame clones and misses some; the assay was immunoSEQ multiplex PCR. The sample includes 250,000 to 350,000 clones, more than 70% of them seen just once. Sequences were derived from PBMCs, sampled at disease progression, from a patient treated with ibrutinib. These receptors were obtained from a human donor with chronic lymphocytic leukemia. CDR3s include the opening cysteine and the closing phenylalanine or tryptophan. Fields, in order: clone size, J gene, D gene, V gene, CDR3 DNA, CDR3 protein. The D gene is left open where the match is weak. Size values are once, few and many counts, or a class for expanded clones, and some rows have none.

few TRBJ2-2 - TRBV6-5 TGTGCCAGCAGTTCCCGACAGCGGCGGACCGGGGAGCTGTTTTTT CASSSRQRRTGELFF
- TRBJ2-2 TRBD1 TRBV18 TGTGCCAGCTCACCCATGGCCGACAGGGGGCTGAACACCGGGGAGCTGTTTTTT CASSPMADRGLNTGELFF
- TRBJ2-1 - TRBV15 TGTGCCACCAGCAGAGATTGGGCTAGCGCGTCCTACAATGAGCAGTTCTTC CATSRDWASASYNEQFF
- TRBJ2-7 - TRBV9 TGTGCCAGCAGCGTAGGGTCGAACGAGCAGTACTTC CASSVGSNEQYF
- TRBJ1-2 - TRBV6-6 TGTGCCAGCAGTTACACAAGGGGGACCAACTATGGCTACACCTTC CASSYTRGTNYGYTF
- TRBJ2-2 TRBD1 TRBV7-9 TGTGCCAGCAGCAAGGGGGCCTCGAACACCGGGGAGCTGTTTTTT CASSKGASNTGELFF
- TRBJ1-2 - TRBV11-2 TGTGCCAGCAGCTTAGTTGGGACTGCAAGTGGCTACACCTTC CASSLVGTASGYTF
once TRBJ2-3 - TRBV9 TGTGCCAGCAGCGGGAAACTGACGGACGGGACGAACACAGATACGCAGTATTTT CASSGKLTDGTNTDTQYF
- TRBJ1-1 - TRBV6-6 TGTGCCAGCAGTCACCCGGGCGCGGGGGACACTGAAGCTTTCTTT CASSHPGAGDTEAFF
- TRBJ1-4 TRBD1 TRBV6-4 TGTGCCAGCAGTGATCCGAGGACAGGTAATGCAACTAATGAAAAACTGTTTTTT CASSDPRTGNATNEKLFF
- TRBJ1-1 - TRBV7-9 TGTGCCAGCAGCTTAGCGGGGGGTCCGAACACTGAAGCTTTCTTT CASSLAGGPNTEAFF
few TRBJ1-1 - TRBV2 TGTGCCAGCAGTGTTGAGTTTGCCAAAGCTTTCTTT CASSVEFAKAFF
- TRBJ1-2 - TRBV6-5 TGTGCCACACGGGGGAACTATGGCTACACCTTC CATRGNYGYTF
- TRBJ2-1 - TRBV19 TGTGCCAGTAGTATTTGGGACAATGAGCAGTTCTTC CASSIWDNEQFF
- TRBJ1-5 - TRBV4-1 TGCGCCAGCAGCCAAGAGGGGTATGGCAATCAGCCCCAGCATTTT CASSQEGYGNQPQHF
- TRBJ1-1 - TRBV9 TGTGCCAGCAGCGTAGGCCAGGGAGGCACTGAAGCTTTCTTT CASSVGQGGTEAFF
- TRBJ1-6 TRBD1 TRBV14 TGTGCCAGCAGCCAAGGGTTCAGGGGGACCTATAATTCACCCCTCCACTTT CASSQGFRGTYNSPLHF
- TRBJ1-2 TRBD1 TRBV15 TGTGCCACCAGCTCGGGACAGGGACATAACTATGGCTACACCTTC CATSSGQGHNYGYTF
- TRBJ2-7 - TRBV6-5 TGTGCCAGCAGACCCATCGACAGTTCCTACGAGCAGTACTTC CASRPIDSSYEQYF
once TRBJ2-7 TRBD1 TRBV19 TGTGCCAGTAGTGTGTGGGACAGGGGGACCTACGAGCAGTACTTC CASSVWDRGTYEQYF
- TRBJ1-1 - TRBV13 TGTGCCAGCAGCTTTGGATTGAGATCCAACACTGAAGCTTTCTTT CASSFGLRSNTEAFF